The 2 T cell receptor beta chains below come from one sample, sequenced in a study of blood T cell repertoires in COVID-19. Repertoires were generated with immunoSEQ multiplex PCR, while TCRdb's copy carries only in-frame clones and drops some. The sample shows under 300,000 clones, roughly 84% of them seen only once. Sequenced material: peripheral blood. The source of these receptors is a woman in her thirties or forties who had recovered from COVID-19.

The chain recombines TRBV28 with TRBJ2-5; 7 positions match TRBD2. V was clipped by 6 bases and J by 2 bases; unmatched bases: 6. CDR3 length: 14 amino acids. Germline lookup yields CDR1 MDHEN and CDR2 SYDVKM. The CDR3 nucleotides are TGTGCCAGCAGGGTTGACGGGGGGCAAGAGACCCAGTACTTC. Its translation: CASRVDGGQETQYF.

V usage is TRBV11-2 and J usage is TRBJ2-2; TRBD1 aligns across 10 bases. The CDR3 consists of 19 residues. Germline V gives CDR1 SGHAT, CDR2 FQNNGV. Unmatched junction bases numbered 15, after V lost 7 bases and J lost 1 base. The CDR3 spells CASTWGTGVEWLNTGELFF. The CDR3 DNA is TGTGCCAGCACCTGGGGGACAGGGGTAGAATGGTTGAACACCGGGGAGCTGTTTTTT.